Listed below are T cell receptor beta chains from one sample, sequenced in a study of monozygotic twins with inflammatory bowel disease. TCRdb reprocessed the 5' RACE reads and keeps a single row for each CDR3 protein, giving no DNA. The repertoire shows some 400,000 distinct CDR3 sequences; the top ten hold about 2.3%. Input material: blood. The receptors were sampled from a human donor with ulcerative colitis or Crohn's disease, or a healthy co-twin of an affected twin (not recorded which). Both conserved end residues are part of each CDR3. Fields, in order: V gene, J gene, CDR3 length, CDR3 protein.

>TRBV7-2|TRBJ2-7|15
CASSPSLGPAGEQYF
>TRBV7-2|TRBJ1-1|13
CASSIGQGTEAFF
>TRBV6-1|TRBJ2-2|14
CASSRTLGDGELFF
>TRBV18|TRBJ1-1|13
CASSPQEGMEAFF
>TRBV5-1|TRBJ2-1|14
CASSSGGGYNEQFF
>TRBV6-5|TRBJ2-7|13
CASREGQGYEQYF
>TRBV5-1|TRBJ1-1|15
CASSKAGTRNTEAFF
>TRBV5-6|TRBJ2-2|11
CASSPDWELFF
>TRBV5-6|TRBJ1-2|15
CASSRDRGSNYGYTF
>TRBV12-3/TRBV12-4|TRBJ2-1|16
CASRFPVGGSHNEQFF
>TRBV5-1|TRBJ2-3|17
CASSLALAGGSTDTQYF
>TRBV11-1|TRBJ2-2|19
CASSFPTPGTSANTGELFF
>TRBV5-6|TRBJ2-1|14
CASTLAGENNEQFF
>TRBV5-1|TRBJ1-2|13
CASSLEGRAGYTF
>TRBV5-1|TRBJ2-2|15
CASSSLSGGTGELFF
>TRBV5-4|TRBJ1-1|16
CASSTPAQTGNTEAFF
>TRBV12-3/TRBV12-4|TRBJ2-3|16
CASSRTGTTSTDTQYF
>TRBV9|TRBJ1-6|15
CASSAGQGNNSPLHF
>TRBV7-2|TRBJ2-7|16
CASSPRGSALRGEQYF
>TRBV5-5|TRBJ2-3|13
CASSSQWTDTQYF
>TRBV28|TRBJ2-7|11
CASSPPYEQYF
>TRBV7-9|TRBJ2-7|16
CASSLLVGQGEHEQYF